This is a list of T cell receptor beta chains from one sample in a study of blood T cell repertoires in COVID-19. Here immunoSEQ multiplex PCR was the method, and the copy in TCRdb shows in-frame clones only, minus some. Of over 150,000 clones listed, more than 85% are singletons. The sequencing input was peripheral blood. The receptors originated from a man aged 55 to 70 with COVID-19, enrolled during active disease. CDR3s include the opening cysteine and the closing phenylalanine or tryptophan.

V: TRBV3-1/TRBV3-2; J: TRBJ1-1; CDR3: CASSQDPRQGANTEAFF
V: TRBV2; J: TRBJ2-2; CDR3: CASSAGLADTGELFF
V: TRBV5-4; J: TRBJ2-1; CDR3: CASSLGQGAFGEQFF
V: TRBV30; J: TRBJ1-5; CDR3: CAWNRQGPHAQPQHF
V: TRBV9; J: TRBJ1-1; CDR3: CASSQRGTVGHTEAFF
V: TRBV19; J: TRBJ2-3; CDR3: CASRGTGGPDTQYF
V: TRBV29-1; J: TRBJ1-2; CDR3: CSVGTGGDYGYTF
V: TRBV4-2; J: TRBJ1-2; CDR3: CASSPGGGYTF
V: TRBV30; J: TRBJ1-1; CDR3: CAWYRQTMDTEAFF
V: TRBV14; J: TRBJ2-1; CDR3: CASSPGTGSYNEQFF
V: TRBV27; J: TRBJ2-5; CDR3: CASKASGGVETQYF
V: TRBV27; J: TRBJ2-3; CDR3: CASSFGAGLLQYF
V: TRBV19; J: TRBJ1-4; CDR3: CASSVRQRENEKLFF
V: TRBV15; J: TRBJ2-1; CDR3: CATSRVIGTADEQFF
V: TRBV4-2; J: TRBJ2-1; CDR3: CASSQDLGVSSYNEQFF
V: TRBV4-3; J: TRBJ1-3; CDR3: CASSRQGGPGNTIYF
V: TRBV19; J: TRBJ2-3; CDR3: CASSIRDRGTDTQYF
V: TRBV24-1; J: TRBJ2-7; CDR3: CATSWTGNEQYF
V: TRBV27; J: TRBJ1-1; CDR3: CASSVRGTEAFF
V: TRBV5-4; J: TRBJ2-2; CDR3: CASSRGGSNTGELFF
V: TRBV2; J: TRBJ1-6; CDR3: CASRPSSYNSPLHF
V: TRBV6-6; J: TRBJ2-5; CDR3: CASSPLAGGRETQYF
V: TRBV7-2; J: TRBJ2-1; CDR3: CASRGTSGNNEQFF
V: TRBV28; J: TRBJ2-2; CDR3: CASWGQGGAGELFF